This T cell receptor (beta chain) came from a study of blood T cell repertoires in COVID-19. Overall study: Sources were T cells, B-cell-depleted T cells, or PBMCs; the material itself was cDNA or gDNA.

Germline V gene lookup returns CDR1 SGHTA and CDR2 FQGNSA. There are 11 residues in the CDR3. Per the original methods: Amplifying reference gene primers gave estimates of nucleated cell counts. Generated by immunoSEQ multiplex PCR, the TCRdb table keeps only in-frame clones and is missing some. V and J calls and clone size come straight from that table; D and trimming were deduced from the DNA. In the table there are 50,000 to 60,000 clones, 75% to 85% of which are singletons. A word on this clone: At one end, the junction sequence differs from germline, possibly due to a read error.

This TCR came from a man in his forties or fifties with acute or convalescent COVID-19. The source material was peripheral blood. V usage is TRBV7-2 and J usage is TRBJ2-5; the D gene is possibly TRBD1 (5 bases). The CDR3 DNA reads TGTGCCAGCAGCTTGGGGCGTGGGCCAAACTTC. Translating it yields CASSLGRGPNF.